The TCR beta chain described here comes from a study of OX40 agonist ivuxolimab in advanced cancers. As for the study in general: Prior therapy, whether anti-PD-1, anti-PD-L1 or anti-CTLA-4, was allowed, and less than 45% had some. Whole-study results and caveats: There was clonal expansion of CD4+ and CD8+ blood T cells by week 6 at 0.1 to 3.0 mg/kg. Also present in some nonresponders was a low level of normalized T-cell clonal expansion.

Deletions cut 4 bases from V and 5 bases from J, with 21 bases between. The length of the CDR3 is 17 residues. Germline CDR1 reads SGDLS; CDR2 reads YYNGEE. Drawing of blood for sampling happened at baseline, at cycle 4 day 1, and at cycle 7 day 1. In regard to this clone: The antigen is undetermined.

TCRdb's copy holds only in-frame clones and misses some; the assay was immunoSEQ multiplex PCR. The sample has some 83,000 clones, about 94% seen once. This clonotype was obtained from an adult with an advanced solid tumor such as melanoma, head and neck, liver or kidney cancer. The specimen comprised CD4+ or CD8+ T cells sorted from blood, sampled in a trial of the OX40 agonist ivuxolimab. The chain employs TRBV9 and TRBJ2-2; D may be TRBD2 (7 bases). CDR3: CASSHYMGLQGTGELFF. CDR3 nucleotide sequence: TGTGCCAGCAGCCATTATATGGGACTACAGGGAACCGGGGAGCTGTTTTTT. The variable domain in full, with the rest retrieved from reference TRBV9 and TRBJ2-2, is DSGVTQTPKHLITATGQRVTLRCSPRSGDLSVYWYQQSLDQGLQFLIQYYNGEERAKGNILERFSAQQFPDLHSELNLSSLELGDSALYFCASSHYMGLQGTGELFFGEGSRLTVL.